This TCR beta chain was recovered during a study of regulatory T cells in long-lasting Graves disease. Germline V CDR1 and CDR2: SGHRS, YFSETQ. The CDR3 consists of 17 residues. CDR3-region Arm-PCR and iRepertoire HTBI primers produced the TCR beta libraries. MiXCR, run by TCRdb on the multiplex PCR reads, gives a single entry per CDR3 protein. The table lists 450,000 to 600,000 distinct CDR3 sequences, around 15% of them singletons. Time point meaning: newly diagnosed GD, antithyroid drugs for less than 3 months. With RNA extracted from PBMCs as input, the TCR library was made. This clonotype was observed at least ten times. At one end, the junction sequence differs from germline, possibly due to a read error. This sample also belongs to another study, concerning T cells in Graves' hyperthyroidism and ophthalmopathy.

The genes are TRBV5-1 and TRBJ2-1, with TRBD2 identical over 12 bases. The sequence came from a man aged 40-55 years with Graves disease. Sequencing was performed on peripheral blood mononuclear cells (PBMCs), taken at new diagnosis, from a patient treated with antithyroid drugs. The CDR3 region has the DNA TGTGCCAGCAGCTTGGTGCTAGCGGGAGGGCCCTACAATGAGCAGTTCTTC. This translates into CASSLVLAGGPYNEQFF.